This TCR beta chain was sequenced in a study of response to subunit inactivated influenza vaccine. This clonotype was detected ten times or more. From the RT-PCR reads, TCRdb called clonotypes with MiXCR, one entry per CDR3 protein. The data contain a few hundred thousand distinct CDR3 sequences, more than 9% of them singletons. The V segment lost 4 bases and the J segment 5 bases; nucleotides outside the gene matches: 5. The length of the CDR3 is 16 residues. Germline lookup yields CDR1 SGHRS and CDR2 YFSETQ. The chain recombines TRBV5-1 with TRBJ2-5; 16 bases line up with TRBD2. The sample in question was non-naive T cells sorted from PBMCs, obtained around 15 days before vaccination. The TCR comes from a man aged 50-59 years who received an inactivated influenza vaccine. The CDR3 DNA follows: TGCGCCAGCAGCCAGGGACTAGCGGGAGGGCCCGAGACCCAGTACTTC. It is translated as CASSQGLAGGPETQYF. The full variable domain, in which reference TRBV5-1 and TRBJ2-5 provide the parts outside the CDR3, is KAGVTQTPRYLIKTRGQQVTLSCSPISGHRSVSWYQQTPGQGLQFLFEYFSETQRNKGNFPGRFSGRQFSNSRSEMNVSTLELGDSALYLCASSQGLAGGPETQYFGPGTRLLVL.